This TCR beta chain was obtained from a study of spatial heterogeneity in lung cancer. This clonotype is classed as medium-sized. The germline V gene encodes CDR1 SQVTM and CDR2 ANQGSEA. This CDR3 has 13 amino acids. The V and J ends lost 6 bases and 3 bases, in that order; junction bases with no gene match: 6. TCRdb used MiXCR to reprocess the 5' RACE reads, holding one entry per CDR3 protein. The sample contains tens of thousands of distinct CDR3 sequences, about 6% of which appear only once. Regarding time point: sample taken at primary tumor resection. In each case, whole RNA from tumor, nontumor lung or frozen PBMC was sequenced unsorted.

This sequence was found in a male donor with early-stage non-small cell lung cancer. The sequences come from PBMCs, collected at surgery. The chain recombines TRBV29-1 with TRBJ1-1, with 8 bases fitting TRBD1. The CDR3 sequence is CSVRTGRDTEAFF. In nucleotides, the CDR3 is TGCAGCGTCCGGACAGGGAGAGACACTGAAGCTTTCTTT.